This T cell receptor beta chain was recorded in a study of blood T cell repertoires in COVID-19. Per the germline V gene, CDR1 is LGHNA and CDR2 is YSLEER. The CDR3 is made up of 15 amino acids. J gave up 8 bases and V 3 bases, and 11 bases lay outside the gene matches. In terms of age and location, participants ranged from roughly 18 to 95 years and lived in roughly 22 US areas. Profiling relied on immunoSEQ multiplex PCR, and the TCRdb table lists in-frame clones only, not all of them. The sample records about 300,000 clones, about 89% being singletons. Sequenced sample: PBMCs or T cells enriched from blood (not recorded which). The sequence was obtained from a young woman who had recovered from COVID-19. This chain links TRBV4-3 with TRBJ1-2; TRBD1 matches at 8 bases. The CDR3 spells CASSHASRQGTGYTF. The DNA for the CDR3 is TGCGCCAGCAGCCACGCTTCCCGACAGGGGACGGGCTACACCTTC.